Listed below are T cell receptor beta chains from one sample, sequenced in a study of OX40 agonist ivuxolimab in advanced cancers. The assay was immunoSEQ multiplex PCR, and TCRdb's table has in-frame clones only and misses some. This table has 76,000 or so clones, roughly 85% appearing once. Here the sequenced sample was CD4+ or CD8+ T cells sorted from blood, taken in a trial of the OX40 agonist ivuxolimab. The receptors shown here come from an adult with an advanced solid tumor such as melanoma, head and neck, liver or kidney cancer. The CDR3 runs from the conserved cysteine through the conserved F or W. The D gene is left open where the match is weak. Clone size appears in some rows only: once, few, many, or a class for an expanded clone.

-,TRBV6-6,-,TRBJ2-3,TGTGCCAGCAGTTACCCCAGCGCTGATACGCAGTATTTT,CASSYPSADTQYF
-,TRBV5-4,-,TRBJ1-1,TGTGCCAGCAGCTTGGTGGGGGTAAACACTGAAGCTTTCTTT,CASSLVGVNTEAFF
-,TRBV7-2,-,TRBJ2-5,TGTGCCAGCAGCTTATGGCAGAAAGAGACCCAGTACTTC,CASSLWQKETQYF
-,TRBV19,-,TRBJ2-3,TGTGCCAGTAGTCCCGGGAACTCCGGGTCCTCAGATACGCAGTATTTT,CASSPGNSGSSDTQYF
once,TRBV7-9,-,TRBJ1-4,TGTGCCAGCAGTTACCGACGGGGTGCTGCAACTAATGAAAAACTGTTTTTT,CASSYRRGAATNEKLFF
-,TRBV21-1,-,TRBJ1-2,TGTGCCAGCACCGAACCCCGAGGAGCCCAAAAGCAGGTTCGCTATGGCTACACCTTC,CASTEPRGAQKQVRYGYTF
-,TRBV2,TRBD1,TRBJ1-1,TGTGCCAGCAGAAGCTACAGGACAGGGGGGAACACTGAAGCTTTCTTT,CASRSYRTGGNTEAFF
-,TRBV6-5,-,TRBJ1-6,TGTGCCAGCAGTTACTCATGGGCTGGGGTTGGGTCACCCCTCCACTTT,CASSYSWAGVGSPLHF
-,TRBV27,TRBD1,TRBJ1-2,TGTGCCAGCAGATCGACAGGGTACTATGGCTACACCTTC,CASRSTGYYGYTF
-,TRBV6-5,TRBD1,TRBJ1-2,TGTGCCAGCAGTTACGACAGGGGACATGGCTACACCTTC,CASSYDRGHGYTF
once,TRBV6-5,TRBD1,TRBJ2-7,TGTGCCACTACGGGTCAGGGGGCCTACGAGCAGTACTTC,CATTGQGAYEQYF
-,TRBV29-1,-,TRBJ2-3,TGCAGCGTTGTGTCGGGGTTAGATACGCAGTATTTT,CSVVSGLDTQYF
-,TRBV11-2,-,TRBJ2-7,TGTGCCAGCAGCTACTGGGACTCCTCTTCGGGCGAGCAGTACTTC,CASSYWDSSSGEQYF
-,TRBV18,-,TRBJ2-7,TGTGCCAGCTCACCACTGGACAGCTCCTACGAGCAGTACTTC,CASSPLDSSYEQYF
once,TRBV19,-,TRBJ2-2,TGTGCCAGTATTCACTCCTCCGGGACAACGAACACCGGGGAGCTGTTTTTT,CASIHSSGTTNTGELFF
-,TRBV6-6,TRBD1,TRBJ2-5,TGTGCCAGTAGATTACCGTCTGGGCAGGGGGAAGAGACCCAGTACTTC,CASRLPSGQGEETQYF
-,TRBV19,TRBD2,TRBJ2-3,TGTGCCAGTAACGGAGCGGGGGGTGCAGATACGCAGTATTTT,CASNGAGGADTQYF
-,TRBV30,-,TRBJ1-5,TGTGCCTGGAGCTTTGATCCCAATCAGCCCCAGCATTTT,CAWSFDPNQPQHF
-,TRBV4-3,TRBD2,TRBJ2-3,TGCGCCAGCAGCCAAGTGGCTAGCGGGGGGGCCGATACGCAGTATTTT,CASSQVASGGADTQYF
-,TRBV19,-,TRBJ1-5,TGTGCCAGTAGCAACCCGCCCGGGGGCGCAGGCCAGCCCCAGCATTTT,CASSNPPGGAGQPQHF